These 3 T cell receptor beta chains were sequenced from one sample in a study of Graves' ophthalmopathy and Graves' hyperthyroidism. The sequenced template was RNA, covering the TCR beta CDR3 region. First-round RT-PCR with HTBI primers preceded a second-round multiplex PCR. MiXCR was run by TCRdb on the multiplex PCR reads, yielding one entry per CDR3 protein. The sample holds about 550,000 distinct CDR3 sequences, about 40% seen once. The sample was peripheral blood or thyroid tissue (not recorded which). Receptor source: an adult man with Graves' hyperthyroidism.

Turning to this clonotype: A much larger clone sits a single nucleotide away, making a read error possible. V usage is TRBV9 and J usage is TRBJ1-1; 11 bases are a match to TRBD1. Germline CDR1 SGDLS, CDR2 YYNGEE. The length of the CDR3 is 17 residues. The CDR3 region has the DNA TGTGCCAGCAGCTTAGAGGACAGGGGGCTCGGGAACACTGAAGCTCTCTTT. Translated, it gives CASSLEDRGLGNTEALF.

Points on this clonotype: The junction differs from germline at one of its ends, possibly a read error. V is TRBV29-1 and J is TRBJ2-2; tentative D call: TRBD1 (5 bases). The length of the CDR3 is 11 residues. Germline V gene sequence: CDR1 SQVTM, CDR2 ANQGSEA. In DNA, the CDR3 is TGCGGCGTTGCAGGGTCCGGGGAGCTGTTTTTT. Its protein is CGVAGSGELFF.

The chain links TRBV29-1 to TRBJ2-2; 8 positions match TRBD1. CDR3 size: 15 residues. After removal of 5 bases from V and 4 bases from J, the junction contained 9 bases not matched to a gene. Germline values: CDR1 SQVTM, CDR2 ANQGSEA. The CDR3 DNA is TGCAGCGTTCATGCCAGGGGGCCTGGCACCGGGGAGCTGTTTTTT. Translating it yields CSVHARGPGTGELFF.